Each of the 26 T cell receptor beta chains below was sequenced from the same sample in a study of T cells expressing NK-cell markers. TCRdb processed the 5' RACE reads again and assigns one entry to each CDR3 protein, with no DNA. The table lists 5,500 to 8,500 distinct CDR3 sequences. Sequences were obtained from blood T cells: a sorted CD56 or NKG2C T cell subset, CD4+ or CD8+ T cells, or bulk PBMC T cells (not recorded which). The receptors here all came from a man aged 18 to 70 in good health.

This sequence joins TRBV30 and TRBJ1-4. Germline CDR1 GTSNPN, CDR2 SVGIG (reference sequence). This CDR3 spans 12 amino acids. The CDR3 loop reads CAWRDLGEKLFF.

The rearrangement joins TRBV6-1 to TRBJ1-2. The CDR3 loop spans 13 amino acids. Germline lookup yields CDR1 MNHNS and CDR2 SASEGT. The CDR3 sequence: CASRLGEADGYTF.

V is TRBV9 and J is TRBJ1-5. This CDR3 has 15 residues. The germline gives CDR1 SGDLS, CDR2 YYNGEE. CDR3 residues: CASSVGGGDDQPQHF.

The rearrangement joins TRBV7-6 to TRBJ2-7; TCRdb calls TRBD2, which cannot be checked without DNA. Germline V gene data show CDR1 as SGHVS and CDR2 as FNYEAQ. The CDR3 loop spans 15 amino acids. The CDR3 loop is CASSLTSGAALEQYF.

The chain joins TRBV20-1 to TRBJ1-2; as DNA is missing, the TRBD1 call by TCRdb cannot be tested. The CDR3 loop spans 17 amino acids. Germline CDR1 DFQATT, CDR2 SNEGSKA (reference sequence). The CDR3 is CSARRGTGVGNNYGYTF.

The chain links TRBV6-1 to TRBJ1-5; lacking DNA, the TRBD1 call made by TCRdb goes unchecked. Looked up from germline, CDR1 is MNHNS and CDR2 is SASEGT. CDR3 length: 16 amino acids. CDR3 in amino acids: CASSEVAGTANQPQHF.

The chain couples TRBV20-1 to TRBJ2-7. There are 16 residues in the CDR3. Germline lookup yields CDR1 DFQATT and CDR2 SNEGSKA (reference sequence). The CDR3 loop is CSAREPYMGNLREQYF.

The V gene is TRBV4-2, the J gene TRBJ1-1. From germline, CDR1 is LGHNA and CDR2 YNFKEQ. CDR3 length: 15 residues. This CDR3 reads CASSQGVEGNAGAFF.

The chain is built from TRBV29-1 and TRBJ1-6; as DNA is missing, the TRBD1 call by TCRdb cannot be tested. The CDR3 spans 14 residues. Germline CDR1 SQVTM, CDR2 ANQGSEA. The chain's CDR3 is CSVVPGTYNSPLHF.

The CDR3 loop is CASTRDSGNTIYF. V usage is TRBV19 and J usage is TRBJ1-3; there is no DNA to check the TCRdb D call of TRBD1. The CDR3 consists of 13 residues. CDR1 is LNHDA, CDR2 SQIVND, per germline (reference sequence).

The rearrangement links TRBV6-1 to TRBJ1-2. The CDR3 contains 13 residues. Germline V gene sequence: CDR1 MNHNS, CDR2 SASEGT. CDR3 in amino acids: CASSDGENYGYTF.

J is TRBJ1-5 and V is TRBV6-4; checking the TCRdb D call of TRBD1 is not possible without DNA. The germline V gene encodes CDR1 MRHNA and CDR2 SNTAGT. The CDR3 totals 15 residues. Here the CDR3 reads CASSENGQANQPQHF.

The gene calls are TRBV28 and TRBJ1-6; TCRdb names TRBD1, which stays unverified in the absence of DNA. CDR3 length equals 15 residues. Per germline, CDR1 MDHEN and CDR2 SYDVKM. This chain's CDR3 is CASSPPGQYNSPLHF.

The chain is built from TRBV4-2 and TRBJ2-6; the TCRdb call, TRBD1, lacks DNA for checking. CDR1 LGHNA and CDR2 YNFKEQ come from the germline V gene. The CDR3 extends over 18 amino acids. The CDR3 region is CASSQDPGGSSGANVLTF.

The chain employs TRBV6-1 and TRBJ2-6. CDR1 is MNHNS and CDR2 is SASEGT in the germline V gene. CDR3 length equals 15 residues. CDR3 loop: CASTSDNSGANVLTF.

The chain has TRBV11-2 and TRBJ2-7; lacking DNA, the TRBD1 call made by TCRdb goes unchecked. Germline CDR1 SGHAT, CDR2 FQNNGV. The CDR3 loop spans 15 amino acids. The CDR3 region is CASSLTGTGGSEQYF.

The chain couples TRBV7-2 to TRBJ2-4; the D gene TCRdb calls, TRBD2, cannot be checked with no DNA. This CDR3 is built from 17 residues. From germline, CDR1 is SGHTA and CDR2 FQGNSA. CDR3 in amino acids: CASSLAVGRGAKNIQYF.

The chain combines TRBV23-1 with TRBJ2-7; the D gene TCRdb calls, TRBD1, cannot be checked with no DNA. TRBV23-1 is an ORF, and what it does is uncertain. The CDR3 is 14 amino acids. CDR3 in amino acids: CASSPGTGAVEQYF.

The rearrangement joins TRBV21-1 to TRBJ2-5; TCRdb's assignment of TRBD1 cannot be checked, as there is no DNA. TRBV21-1 is described as a pseudogene. The CDR3 contains 14 residues. CDR3 residues: CASSKGVVQETQYF.

The chain recombines TRBV20-1 with TRBJ2-7; TCRdb selects TRBD1, and the lack of DNA leaves this call unchecked. Germline lookup yields CDR1 DFQATT and CDR2 SNEGSKA (reference sequence). This CDR3 spans 17 amino acids. This CDR3 reads CSARPPSSSGDSYEQYF.

This clonotype is identified as medium-sized (0.01 to 0.1%) from frequency. This chain uses TRBV6-5 with TRBJ1-1; TCRdb names TRBD1, which stays unverified in the absence of DNA. From germline, CDR1 is MNHEY and CDR2 SVGAGI. The length of the CDR3 is 16 residues. The CDR3 reads CASSYLDRDMNTEAFF.

The chain employs TRBV20-1 and TRBJ2-7; TCRdb's D call, TRBD1, is unchecked because there is no DNA. The length of the CDR3 is 14 residues. Germline V CDR1 and CDR2: DFQATT, SNEGSKA (reference sequence). The CDR3 loop is CSASIGQLSYEQYF.

V and J are TRBV4-2 and TRBJ2-7; TCRdb selects TRBD1, and the lack of DNA leaves this call unchecked. The CDR3 sequence is 15 residues long. Germline V CDR1 and CDR2: LGHNA, YNFKEQ. CDR3 residues: CASSLGTGDSYEQYF.

V usage is TRBV7-9 and J usage is TRBJ1-3; the D call from TCRdb, TRBD1, cannot be confirmed without DNA. Germline V gene sequence: CDR1 SEHNR, CDR2 FQNEAQ (reference sequence). The CDR3 runs to 16 residues. CDR3 loop: CASSQGQPLSGNTIYF.

The chain has TRBV5-1 and TRBJ1-3; TCRdb indicates TRBD1, and absent DNA this call remains unverified. CDR3 length: 16 amino acids. CDR1 is SGHRS and CDR2 is YFSETQ in the germline V gene. The CDR3 is CASSLGTGHSGNTIYF.

CDR3 loop: CASSQRGTSGGAGGVYNEQFF. V gene TRBV3-1 combines with J gene TRBJ2-1; TCRdb picks TRBD2, but there is no DNA to check that call. The CDR3 sequence is 21 residues long. The germline V gene encodes CDR1 LGHDT and CDR2 YNNKEL (reference sequence).